The TCR beta chain described here comes from a study of PD-1 blockade in classical Hodgkin lymphoma (TCRdb year 2020). About the investigation overall: Nivolumab dosing was 3 mg/kg intravenously every 2 weeks, continuing until either disease progression or unacceptable toxicity. A peripheral blood immune signature of response to PD-1 blockade in classical Hodgkin lymphoma was defined using TCR beta sequencing and CyTOF.

The intended sense of this specimen's time point label: cycle 1 day 1 (C1D1), immediately before nivolumab initiation. Every trial patient had relapsed after autologous stem cell transplantation, and cohorts A, B and C differed in prior brentuximab vedotin exposure. The trial cohort was composed of about 53 patients with relapsed/refractory classical Hodgkin lymphoma, for whom complete response, partial response or progressive disease was recorded as best overall response. Single-agent nivolumab was administered to trial patients in the multi-cohort phase II CheckMate 205 trial. Best overall response was determined by an independent review committee according to the 2007 International Working Group response criteria. Trial PBMCs were collected immediately before nivolumab initiation (C1D1) and during therapy at cycle 2 day 1 and cycle 4 day 1. Peripheral blood was collected in 8 mL Vacutainer Cell Preparation Tubes, from which PBMCs were isolated by centrifugation and then cryopreserved.

Details on this clone: Its antigen specificity is not known. Nothing much larger sits one base from this clone, and base qualities are not available.

Genomic DNA was extracted with the Qiagen DNeasy kit from unsorted PBMCs and from negatively selected CD4+ and CD8+ fractions. TCR beta CDR3 regions were amplified by immunoSEQ multiplex PCR using primers annealing to V and J segments. A synthetic immune receptor repertoire was used to minimize amplification bias, and remaining bias was computationally removed after sequencing. The authors processed their data as follows. Repertoire diversity was quantified as the Shannon entropy index using custom Python scripts. The unsorted, CD4+ and CD8+ repertoires were each analyzed separately, with the exception of combined analyses, where CD4+ and CD8+ sequences were merged in silico. A clone was considered expanded if an increase in frequency of at least 2-fold after treatment relative to C1D1 was found, and a pseudocount of 0.5 was applied to clones undetected at baseline. Clones with 0 or 1 copy at C1D1 were classified as singleton clones, and clones with 2 or more copies were classified as non-singleton clones. Clones expanded in unsorted samples were assigned a CD4+, CD8+ or unknown annotation through matching of protein sequences in sorted samples from the same patient. Wilcoxon tests were applied to paired samples to test diversity changes from C1D1 to C4D1. TCRdb obtained this table from immuneACCESS and retained in-frame rearrangements with V and J assigned. These tables miss some clones; where compared with another copy, unresolved V genes account for less than half of the shortfall, and the remainder is unexplained. V and J calls and clone size are copied from that table; D and trimming were computed from the DNA. For this sample the table gives around 10,000 clones, of which more than 75% were detected only once. The top ten clonotypes cover roughly 25% of the sample.

Results the study describes overall, beyond this receptor: Diversity was lower in patients who began nivolumab less than 1 year after ASCT, so these patients were left out of later analyses to avoid confounding by immune reconstitution. A significant rise by C4D1 was seen in CD4+ but not CD8+ TCR diversity (p=0.0027 vs p=0.16), with the rise being most apparent in complete responders (p=0.02). Baseline diversity similar to that of newly diagnosed patients was observed in trial patients achieving complete response, whereas significantly lower diversity was observed in partial responders and progressors. The study was limited to a single clinical trial cohort, and causes of repertoire differences, possibly disease activity or prior therapy, remained undefined. Baseline TCR diversity was reported to be lower in newly diagnosed patients than in healthy donors and to be lower still in relapsed/refractory patients.

The CDR3, cysteine through phenylalanine, is 18 amino acids long. The kept DNA is CDR3 alone, 54 bases in frame from the first base. The germline V gene provides CDR1 ENHRY and CDR2 SYGVKD. The V and J ends are trimmed by 3 bases and 1 base, leaving 20 bases between them. Sequences were derived from peripheral blood mononuclear cells (PBMCs), sampled at baseline. The receptor was isolated from a human donor with classical Hodgkin lymphoma. The V and J segments used are TRBV10-3 and TRBJ2-3; the D segment may tentatively be TRBD1 or TRBD2, each giving 6 matched bases. The nucleotides are TGTGCCATCAGTGATCGGAGCCTAGTGGGGGGCCGCACAGATACGCAGTATTTT. The encoded protein is CAISDRSLVGGRTDTQYF.